This paragraph covers one TCR beta chain sequence. Its specificity is unknown. The sample originates from a study of cytomegalovirus exposure and HLA in healthy donors. As for the study in general: Earlier, some 180 million T cells were analyzed, and fewer than 120 million unique TCR beta sequences were found among them. Study conclusions and caveats: TCR beta chain V- and J-gene trimming was linked, in a later analysis, to a missense variant in DCLRE1C.

V was pared by 5 bases and J by 5 bases, with 10 bases between. CDR3 length: 13 residues. CDR1 and CDR2 from the germline V gene are ENHRY and SYGVKD. The PCR had 60 Vbeta and 13 Jbeta primers. Method: immunoSEQ multiplex PCR; TCRdb's copy keeps in-frame clones and lacks some. The sample lists around 68,000 clones, less than 90% occurring once. The chain uses TRBV10-3 and TRBJ1-5; weak D call: TRBD1 (6 bases). The clonotype originates from a female donor in good health and CMV-seronegative. Sequencing input: PBMCs. Written as DNA, the CDR3 is TGTGCCATCAGTTCGACAGGAGATCAGCCCCAGCATTTT. Amino acids: CAISSTGDQPQHF.